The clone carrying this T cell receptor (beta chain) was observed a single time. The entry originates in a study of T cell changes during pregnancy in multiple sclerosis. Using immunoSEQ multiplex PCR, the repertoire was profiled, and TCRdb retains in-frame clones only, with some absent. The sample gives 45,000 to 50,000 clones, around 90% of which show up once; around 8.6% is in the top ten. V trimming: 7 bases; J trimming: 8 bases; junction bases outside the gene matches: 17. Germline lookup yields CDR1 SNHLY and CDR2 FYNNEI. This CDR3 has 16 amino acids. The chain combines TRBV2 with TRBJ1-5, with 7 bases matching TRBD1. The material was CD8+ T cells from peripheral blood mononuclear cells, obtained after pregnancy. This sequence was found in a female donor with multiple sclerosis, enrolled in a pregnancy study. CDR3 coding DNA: TGTGCCAGCACCGGGGACAGAATTATCCGGGATGAGCCCCAGCATTTT. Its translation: CASTGDRIIRDEPQHF.